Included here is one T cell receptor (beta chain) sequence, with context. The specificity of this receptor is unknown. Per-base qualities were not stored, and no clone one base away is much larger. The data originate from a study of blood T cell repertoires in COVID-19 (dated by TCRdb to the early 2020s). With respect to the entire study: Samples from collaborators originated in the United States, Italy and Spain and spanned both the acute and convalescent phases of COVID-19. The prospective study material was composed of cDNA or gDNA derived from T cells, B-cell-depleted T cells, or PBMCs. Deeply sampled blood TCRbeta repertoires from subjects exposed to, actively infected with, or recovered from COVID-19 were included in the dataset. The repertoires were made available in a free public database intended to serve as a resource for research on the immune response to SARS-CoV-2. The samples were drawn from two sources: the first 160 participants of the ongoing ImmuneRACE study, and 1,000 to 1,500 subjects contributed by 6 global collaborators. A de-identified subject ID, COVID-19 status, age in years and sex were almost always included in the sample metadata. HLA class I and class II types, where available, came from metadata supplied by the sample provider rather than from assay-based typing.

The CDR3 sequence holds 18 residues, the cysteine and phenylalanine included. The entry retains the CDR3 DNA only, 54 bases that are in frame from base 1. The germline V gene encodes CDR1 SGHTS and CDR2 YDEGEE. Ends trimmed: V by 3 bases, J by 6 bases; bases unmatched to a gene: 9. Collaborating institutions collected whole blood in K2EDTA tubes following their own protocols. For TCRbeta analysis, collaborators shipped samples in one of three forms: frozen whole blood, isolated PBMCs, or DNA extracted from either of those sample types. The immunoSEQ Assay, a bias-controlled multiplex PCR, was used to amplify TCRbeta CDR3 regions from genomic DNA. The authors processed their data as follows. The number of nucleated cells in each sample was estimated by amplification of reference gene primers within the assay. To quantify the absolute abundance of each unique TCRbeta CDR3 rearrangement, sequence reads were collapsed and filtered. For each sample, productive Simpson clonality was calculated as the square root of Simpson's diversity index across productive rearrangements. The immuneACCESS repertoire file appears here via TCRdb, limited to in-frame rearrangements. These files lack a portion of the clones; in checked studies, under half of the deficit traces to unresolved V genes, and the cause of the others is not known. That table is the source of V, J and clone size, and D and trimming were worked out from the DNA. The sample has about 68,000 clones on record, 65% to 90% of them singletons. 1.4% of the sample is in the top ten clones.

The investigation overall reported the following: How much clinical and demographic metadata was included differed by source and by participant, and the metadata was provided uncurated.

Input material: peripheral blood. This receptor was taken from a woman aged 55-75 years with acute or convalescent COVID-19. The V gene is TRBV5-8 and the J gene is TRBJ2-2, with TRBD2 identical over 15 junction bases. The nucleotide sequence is TGTGCCAGCAGCTCTGGGACTAGCGGGAGGTTCGGATCCGGGGAGCTGTTTTTT. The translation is CASSSGTSGRFGSGELFF.